This entry is about one TCR beta chain. The data were produced by immunoSEQ multiplex PCR, yet TCRdb's version contains in-frame clones alone and is incomplete. The table lists about 32,000 clones, approximately 91% of them singletons. This record belongs to a study of glioma-infiltrating T cells after dendritic cell vaccination. This CDR3 contains 14 residues. V was clipped by 4 bases and J by 7 bases, with 13 bases between them. CDR1 and CDR2 from the germline V gene are MNHNS and SASEGT. The specimen comprised blood, sampled before dendritic cell vaccination. This sequence joins TRBV6-1 and TRBJ1-4; tentative D call: TRBD1 (5 bases). This receptor was identified in a human donor with glioblastoma. In DNA, the CDR3 is TGTGCCAGCAGTGCCCTCGGCGGGGGTGAAAAACTGTTTTTT. It encodes CASSALGGGEKLFF.